This T cell receptor (beta chain) stems from a study of blood T cells in healthy people across ages. Note on this clonotype: Its antigen is unknown.

Then a second PCR, running about 6 to 11 cycles, was carried out with a sample-barcoded 5' primer and a J-beta primer mix. Each CDR3 protein gets one entry after TCRdb re-called the 5' RACE reads with MiXCR. Here the sample spans approximately 1,000,000 distinct CDR3 sequences, 30% to 40% being singletons. The germline gives CDR1 SGHVS, CDR2 FQNEAQ. Trimming took off 1 base at V and 1 base at J, with 10 bases between the two ends. The CDR3 covers 15 residues. Donors ranged from roughly 6 to 100 years old and were healthy Caucasians in Russia. Broader study findings: Naive CD4+ cell counts and diversity both ran higher in long-lived than in aged donors.

The specimen sequenced was blood. This chain uses TRBV7-8 with TRBJ2-5; tentatively, D is TRBD1 (5 bases). This TCR came from a man between 18 and 29 years old in good health. The CDR3 region is CASSLEGLSQETQYF. CDR3 bases: TGTGCCAGCAGCTTAGAGGGGTTGAGCCAAGAGACCCAGTACTTC. The full variable domain, its missing parts supplied by reference TRBV7-8 and TRBJ2-5, is GAGVSQSPRYKVAKRGQDVALRCDPISGHVSLFWYQQALGQGPEFLTYFQNEAQLDKSGLPSDRFFAERPEGSVSTLKIQRTQQEDSAVYLCASSLEGLSQETQYFGPGTRLLVL.